The 10 T cell receptor beta chains given below trace back to one sample, sequenced in a study of CD4+ T cells in melanoma. Assay used: immunoSEQ multiplex PCR; TCRdb lists only in-frame clones, some missing. The data contain some 13,000 clones, around 80% of them singletons. The sample was cells from a culture (not recorded whether cultured in vitro). These receptors all stem from a human donor with melanoma.

The CDR3, as DNA: TGTGCCAGCAGTTACTCGTGGGCTGCGGGGAACACTGAAGCTTTCTTT. It specifies CASSYSWAAGNTEAFF. This chain joins TRBV6-5 and TRBJ1-1; D unresolved. CDR1 and CDR2 (germline): MNHEY, SVGAGI. The V end lost 0 bases, the J end lost 1 base, and 12 bases lay between the germline ends. CDR3 length: 16 residues.

The chain employs TRBV7-3 and TRBJ2-7, with D maybe TRBD1 (6 bases). The germline V gene encodes CDR1 SGHTA and CDR2 FQGTGA. The CDR3 spans 15 residues. V lost 5 bases to trimming and J lost 6 bases, with 20 bases between them. CDR3 sequence (DNA): TGTGCCAGCAGCCCGCCCCCGGGACACCGTCGCGAGCAGTACTTC. This codes for CASSPPPGHRREQYF.

This rearrangement joins TRBV7-6 to TRBJ2-1; possibly TRBD1 for D (6 bases). Trimming left V 6 bases short and J 0 bases short, with 12 bases between. This CDR3 has 15 residues. In germline, CDR1 is SGHVS, CDR2 FNYEAQ. The CDR3 DNA sequence: TGTGCCAGCAGTGGGGGCTCCAGCTCCTACAATGAGCAGTTCTTC. The encoded protein is CASSGGSSSYNEQFF.

The J gene is TRBJ2-7, the V gene TRBV4-1; no definite D call. The V end lost 1 base, the J end lost 6 bases, and 19 bases lay between the germline ends. CDR3 length equals 16 residues. Per germline, CDR1 MGHRA and CDR2 YSYEKL. This CDR3 reads CASSQGYPPWFGEQYF. CDR3 in DNA: TGCGCCAGCAGCCAAGGATACCCCCCATGGTTTGGCGAGCAGTACTTC.

The chain links TRBV2 to TRBJ2-1; 9 nucleotides align to TRBD2. Germline CDR1 and CDR2: SNHLY and FYNNEI. J was trimmed by 0 bases and V by 6 bases; bases with no gene match: 6. The CDR3 is made up of 16 amino acids. CDR3 loop: CASSVLAGLSYNEQFF. The CDR3 region has the DNA TGTGCCAGCAGCGTACTAGCGGGTCTCTCCTACAATGAGCAGTTCTTC.

This rearrangement joins TRBV6-4 to TRBJ1-6, with 9 bases matching TRBD1. Trimming at V came to 6 bases and at J to 8 bases, leaving 5 bases not matched to a gene. CDR1 and CDR2 from the germline V gene are MRHNA and SNTAGT. The CDR3 runs 14 residues. The CDR3 loop reads CASSPGQGYSPLHF. CDR3 in DNA: TGTGCCAGCAGCCCGGGACAGGGATATTCACCCCTCCACTTT.

V gene TRBV5-8 combines with J gene TRBJ2-3; tentatively, D is TRBD2 (5 bases). V was clipped by 6 bases and J by 4 bases, with 15 bases between them. The CDR3 length is 14 residues. Per germline, CDR1 SGHTS and CDR2 YDEGEE. CDR3 sequence reads: CASTYWGAADTQYF. The CDR3 region has the DNA TGTGCCAGCACCTACTGGGGAGCCGCAGATACGCAGTATTTT.

The rearrangement joins TRBV5-1 to TRBJ1-4; D is perhaps TRBD1 (5 bases). Trimming removed 0 bases at V and 7 bases at J, with 10 bases between. Germline V CDR1 and CDR2: SGHRS, YFSETQ. This CDR3 has 14 residues. The CDR3 DNA sequence: TGCGCCAGCAGCTTGGTGGCAGGGAGTGAAAAACTGTTTTTT. This gives the protein CASSLVAGSEKLFF. The whole variable domain, filled in from reference TRBV5-1 and TRBJ1-4, reads KAGVTQTPRYLIKTRGQQVTLSCSPISGHRSVSWYQQTPGQGLQFLFEYFSETQRNKGNFPGRFSGRQFSNSRSEMNVSTLELGDSALYLCASSLVAGSEKLFFGSGTQLSVL.

CDR3 nucleotides: TGTGCCAGCAGCAGCTGGGACAGGGGATACCAAGAGACCCAGTACTTC. Translated: CASSSWDRGYQETQYF. The V call is TRBV5-4, the J call TRBJ2-5, with 10 nucleotides matching TRBD1. The CDR3 runs to 16 residues. Germline CDR1 and CDR2: SGHNT and YYREEE (reference sequence). The junction had 6 bases not matched to a gene; V was cut back by 4 bases and J by 0 bases.

This chain connects TRBV11-2 to TRBJ2-5; 7 positions agree with TRBD2. In germline, CDR1 is SGHAT, CDR2 FQNNGV. This CDR3 region has 15 residues. V lost 4 bases to trimming and J lost 5 bases; unmatched junction nucleotides: 10. Here the CDR3 reads CASSSRTSLWETQYF. DNA for the CDR3: TGTGCCAGCAGCTCCCGGACTAGTCTGTGGGAGACCCAGTACTTC.